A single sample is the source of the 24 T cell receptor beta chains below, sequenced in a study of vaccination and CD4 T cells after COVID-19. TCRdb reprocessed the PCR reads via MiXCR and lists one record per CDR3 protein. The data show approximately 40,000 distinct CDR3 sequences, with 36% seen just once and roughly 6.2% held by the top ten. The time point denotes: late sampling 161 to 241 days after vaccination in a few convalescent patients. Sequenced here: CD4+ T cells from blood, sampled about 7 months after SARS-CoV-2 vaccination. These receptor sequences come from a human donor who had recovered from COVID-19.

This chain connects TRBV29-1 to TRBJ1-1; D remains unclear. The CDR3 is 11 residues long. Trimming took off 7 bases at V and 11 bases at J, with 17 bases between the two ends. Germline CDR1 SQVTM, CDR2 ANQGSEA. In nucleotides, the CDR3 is TGCAGCGCCCCCAAGCCCGTGAGGGCTTTCTTT. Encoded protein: CSAPKPVRAFF.

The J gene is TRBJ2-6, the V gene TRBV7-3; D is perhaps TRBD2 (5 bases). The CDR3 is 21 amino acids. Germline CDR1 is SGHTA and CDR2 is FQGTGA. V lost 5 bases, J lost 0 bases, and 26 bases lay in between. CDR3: CASSPEGGPGILLSGANVLTF. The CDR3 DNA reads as TGTGCCAGCAGCCCAGAGGGTGGGCCAGGTATCCTCCTCTCTGGGGCCAACGTCCTGACTTTC.

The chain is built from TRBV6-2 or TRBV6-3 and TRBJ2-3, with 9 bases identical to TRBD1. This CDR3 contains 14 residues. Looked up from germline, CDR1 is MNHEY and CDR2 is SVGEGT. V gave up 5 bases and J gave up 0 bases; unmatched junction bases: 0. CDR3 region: CASSGTGSTDTQYF. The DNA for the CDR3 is TGTGCCAGCAGTGGGACAGGGAGCACAGATACGCAGTATTTT.

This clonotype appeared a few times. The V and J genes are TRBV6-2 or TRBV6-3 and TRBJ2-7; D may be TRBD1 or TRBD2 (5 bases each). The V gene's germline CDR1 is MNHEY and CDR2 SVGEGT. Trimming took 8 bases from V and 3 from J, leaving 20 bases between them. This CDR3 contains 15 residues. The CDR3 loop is CASSGAGSGIYEQYF. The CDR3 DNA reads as TGTGCCAGCTCCGGTGCAGGGTCCGGGATCTACGAGCAGTACTTC.

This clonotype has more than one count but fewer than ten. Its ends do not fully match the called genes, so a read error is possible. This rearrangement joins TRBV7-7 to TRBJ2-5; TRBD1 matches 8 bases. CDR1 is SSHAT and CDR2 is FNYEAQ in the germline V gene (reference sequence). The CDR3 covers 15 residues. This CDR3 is CASSPGTGTQETQYF. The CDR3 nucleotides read TGTGCTAGCAGCCCCGGGACAGGCACCCAAGAGACCCAGTACTTC.

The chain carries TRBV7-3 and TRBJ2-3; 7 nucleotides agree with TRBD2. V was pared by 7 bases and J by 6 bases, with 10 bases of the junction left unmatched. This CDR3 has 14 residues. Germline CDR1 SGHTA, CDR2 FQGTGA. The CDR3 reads CASTSTGGLDTQYF. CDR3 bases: TGTGCCAGCACGTCAACGGGAGGACTGGATACGCAGTATTTT.

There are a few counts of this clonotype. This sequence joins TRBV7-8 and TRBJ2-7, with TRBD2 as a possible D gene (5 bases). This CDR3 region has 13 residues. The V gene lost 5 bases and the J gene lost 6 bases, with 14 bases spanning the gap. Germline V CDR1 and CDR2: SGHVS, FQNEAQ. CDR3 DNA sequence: TGTGCCAGCAGCCTAAGGCAGGCGGGCGAGCAGTACTTC. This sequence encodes CASSLRQAGEQYF.

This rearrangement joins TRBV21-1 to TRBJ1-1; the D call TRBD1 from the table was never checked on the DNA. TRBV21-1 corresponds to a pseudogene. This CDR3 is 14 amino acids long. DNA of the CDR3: TGTGCCAGCAGCAGTTGGGGGGCGAACACTGAAGCTTTCTTT. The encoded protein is CASSSWGANTEAFF.

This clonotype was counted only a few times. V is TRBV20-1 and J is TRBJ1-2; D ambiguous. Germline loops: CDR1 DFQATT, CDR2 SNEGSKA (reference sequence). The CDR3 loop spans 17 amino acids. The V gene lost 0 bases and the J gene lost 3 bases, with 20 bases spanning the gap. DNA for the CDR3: TGCAGTGCTAGAGAACGTCCCGTGGGTCGGGAATACTATGGCTACACCTTC. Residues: CSARERPVGREYYGYTF.

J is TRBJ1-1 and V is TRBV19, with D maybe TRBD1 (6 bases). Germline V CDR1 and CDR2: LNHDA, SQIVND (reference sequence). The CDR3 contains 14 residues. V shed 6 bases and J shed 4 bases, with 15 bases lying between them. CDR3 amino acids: CASSRGQDSTEAFF. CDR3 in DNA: TGTGCCAGTAGCCGGGGACAAGATAGCACTGAAGCTTTCTTT.

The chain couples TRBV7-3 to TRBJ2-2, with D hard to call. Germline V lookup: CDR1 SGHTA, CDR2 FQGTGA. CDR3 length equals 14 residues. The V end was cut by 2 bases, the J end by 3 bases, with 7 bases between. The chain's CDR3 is CASSLGWDTGELFF. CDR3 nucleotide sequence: TGTGCCAGCAGCTTAGGGTGGGACACCGGGGAGCTGTTTTTT. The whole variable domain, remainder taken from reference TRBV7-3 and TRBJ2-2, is GAGVSQTPSNKVTEKGKYVELRCDPISGHTALYWYRQSLGQGPEFLIYFQGTGAADDSGLPNDRFFAVRPEGSVSTLKIQRTERGDSAVYLCASSLGWDTGELFFGEGSRLTVL.

The CDR3 protein is CASRTGDNSPLHF. Here the CDR3 DNA reads TGTGCCAGTAGGACAGGGGATAATTCACCCCTCCACTTT. The chain uses TRBV27 and TRBJ1-6; 9 bases match TRBD1. The CDR3 has 13 residues. With V trimmed by 9 bases and J by 5 bases, 2 bases remained unmatched. Germline values: CDR1 MNHEY, CDR2 SMNVEV (reference sequence).

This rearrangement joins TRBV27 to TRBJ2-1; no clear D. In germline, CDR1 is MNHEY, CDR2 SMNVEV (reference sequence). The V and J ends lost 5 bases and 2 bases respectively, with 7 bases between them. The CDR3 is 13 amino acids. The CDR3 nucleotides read TGTGCCAGCAGTCCCCCCCCCTACAATGAGCAGTTCTTC. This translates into CASSPPPYNEQFF.

The CDR3 DNA sequence: TGTGCCAGCAGTTACTCTCTAGCGGGAGCGGGCAATGAGCAGTTCTTC. Its translation is CASSYSLAGAGNEQFF. The J gene is TRBJ2-1, the V gene TRBV6-5, with TRBD2 matching 10 bases. This CDR3 contains 16 residues. J was trimmed by 6 bases and V by 0 bases; bases with no gene match: 5. Germline loops: CDR1 MNHEY, CDR2 SVGAGI.

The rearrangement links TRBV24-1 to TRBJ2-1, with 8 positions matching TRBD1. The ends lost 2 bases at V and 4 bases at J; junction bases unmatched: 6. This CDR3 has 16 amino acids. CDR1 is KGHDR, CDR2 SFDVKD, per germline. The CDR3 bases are TGTGCCACCAGTGATTCGACAGGGGTTTCTTACAATGAGCAGTTCTTC. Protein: CATSDSTGVSYNEQFF.

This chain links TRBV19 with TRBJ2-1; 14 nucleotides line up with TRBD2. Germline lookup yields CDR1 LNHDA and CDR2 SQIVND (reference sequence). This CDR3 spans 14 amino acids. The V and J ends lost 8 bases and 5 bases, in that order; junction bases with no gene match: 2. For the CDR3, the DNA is TGTGCCAGTCGACTAGCGGGAGGGGACAATGAGCAGTTCTTC. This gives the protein CASRLAGGDNEQFF.

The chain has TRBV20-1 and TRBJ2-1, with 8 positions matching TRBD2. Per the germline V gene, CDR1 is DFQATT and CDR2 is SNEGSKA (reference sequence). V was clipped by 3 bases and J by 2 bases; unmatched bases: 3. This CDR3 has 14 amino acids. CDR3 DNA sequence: TGCAGTGCTAGGGCGGGAGGTACCTACAATGAGCAGTTCTTC. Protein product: CSARAGGTYNEQFF.

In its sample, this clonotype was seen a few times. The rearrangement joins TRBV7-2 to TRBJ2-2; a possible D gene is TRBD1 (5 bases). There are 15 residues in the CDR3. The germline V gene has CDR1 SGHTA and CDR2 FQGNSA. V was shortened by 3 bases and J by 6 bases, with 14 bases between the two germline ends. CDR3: CASSFVRDGAGELFF. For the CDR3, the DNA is TGTGCCAGCAGCTTCGTCAGGGATGGGGCCGGGGAGCTGTTTTTT.

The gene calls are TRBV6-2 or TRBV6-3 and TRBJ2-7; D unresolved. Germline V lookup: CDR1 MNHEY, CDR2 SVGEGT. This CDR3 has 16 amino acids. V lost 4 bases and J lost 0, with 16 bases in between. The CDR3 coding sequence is TGTGCCAGCAGTTTCGCCGCCCAGAAACGCTCCTACGAGCAGTACTTC. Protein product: CASSFAAQKRSYEQYF.

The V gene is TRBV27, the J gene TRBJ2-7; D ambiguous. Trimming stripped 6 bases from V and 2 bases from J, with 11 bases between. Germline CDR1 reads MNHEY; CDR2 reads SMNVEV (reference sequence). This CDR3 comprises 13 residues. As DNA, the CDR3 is TGTGCCAGCAGGGTACACGACACCTACGAGCAGTACTTC. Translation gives CASRVHDTYEQYF.

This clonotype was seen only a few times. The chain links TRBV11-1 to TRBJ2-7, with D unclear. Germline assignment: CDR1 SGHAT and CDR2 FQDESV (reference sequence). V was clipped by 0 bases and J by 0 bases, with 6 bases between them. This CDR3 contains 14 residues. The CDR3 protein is CASSLARSSYEQYF. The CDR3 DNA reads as TGTGCCAGCAGCTTAGCCCGGAGCTCCTACGAGCAGTACTTC.

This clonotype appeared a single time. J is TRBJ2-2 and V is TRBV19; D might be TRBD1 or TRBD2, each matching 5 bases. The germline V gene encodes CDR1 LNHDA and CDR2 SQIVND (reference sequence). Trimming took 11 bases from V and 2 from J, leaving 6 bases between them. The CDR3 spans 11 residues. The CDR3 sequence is CAGGNTGELFF. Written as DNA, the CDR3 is TGTGCCGGGGGAAACACCGGGGAGCTGTTTTTT.

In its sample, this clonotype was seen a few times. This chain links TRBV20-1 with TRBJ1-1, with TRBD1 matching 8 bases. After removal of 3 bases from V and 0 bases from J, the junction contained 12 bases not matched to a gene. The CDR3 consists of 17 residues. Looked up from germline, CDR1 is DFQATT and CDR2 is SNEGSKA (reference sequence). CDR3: CSASPATGGLMNTEAFF. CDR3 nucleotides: TGCAGTGCTAGCCCCGCAACAGGGGGATTAATGAACACTGAAGCTTTCTTT.

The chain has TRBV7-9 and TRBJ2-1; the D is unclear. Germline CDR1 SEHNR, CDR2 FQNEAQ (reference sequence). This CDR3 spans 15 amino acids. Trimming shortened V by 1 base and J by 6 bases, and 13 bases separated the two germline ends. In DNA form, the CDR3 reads TGTGCCAGCAGCTTAGGGCGAATCCCGTCCAATGAGCAGTTCTTC. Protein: CASSLGRIPSNEQFF.